What follows describes a single T cell receptor (beta chain). Its cognate antigen has yet to be identified. A commercial ELISA kit detecting HCMV-specific IgG in serum was used to determine HCMV serostatus. Peripheral blood mononuclear cells were isolated from blood by Ficoll density gradient centrifugation. The source of the sample is a study of T cells expressing NK-cell markers (dated by TCRdb to the early 2020s). Background for the entire study: TCR beta-chain repertoires were profiled in sorted CD3+CD56+NKG2C+, CD3+CD56+NKG2C- and CD3+CD56-NKG2C+ T-cell subsets from about 8 donors. Randomly selected healthy volunteers, three men and five women, were used as the eight sequenced donors. Of the eight sequenced donors, seven were found to be HCMV-seropositive and one was found to be HCMV-seronegative. Sequencing of the libraries produced 2 x 150 bp reads on Illumina HiSeq 2000/2500, MiSeq or NextSeq. The paper's findings and limits, for the study overall: Those dominant clonotypes were again the most abundant among CD3+CD56-NKG2C+ cells in a handful of donors, at about 28.3-65%. For 5 or 6 donors, the dominant CD3+CD56+NKG2C+ clonotypes were among the top 10 CD8+ clonotypes and accounted for roughly 1.0-7.5% of CD8+ T cells. It remained unclear whether the expanded NKG2C-expressing T cell clones were specific for HCMV antigens.

Sequencing was carried out with an Illumina HiSeq 2000. 5'RACE template switching, by which a universal primer site and unique molecular identifiers were added, was used to make TCR beta cDNA libraries. Synthesis of cDNA was primed from the TCR beta constant segment and was followed by two consecutive PCR amplification steps. On the study's bioinformatics: MIGEC handled demultiplexing of the reads and grouping by UMI, while MiTCR was used to assemble and quantify clonotypes. To exclude erroneous sequences, any TCR cDNA sequence not supported by at least two reads was discarded. The tcR package was used for downstream repertoire analysis, with clonotypes matched between fractions based on CDR3 nucleotide sequence plus V segment. VDJmatch was used to annotate antigen specificity against VDJdb, with one amino acid substitution in CDR3 allowed. Following TCRdb reprocessing, every CDR3 protein sequence forms one entry, and DNA is not provided. For this entry, the V and J calls and clone size follow TCRdb and not the study's own pipeline. Per the sample table, the count is roughly 23,000 distinct CDR3 sequences. Roughly three fifths of the sample is held by the ten biggest clonotypes.

Sequenced sample: blood T cells: a sorted CD56 or NKG2C T cell subset, CD4+ or CD8+ T cells, or bulk PBMC T cells (not recorded which). The clonotype was recovered from a man aged 18 to 69 in good health.

Here the CDR3 is given as CASSVSYSYNEQFF. Recombination connected TRBV2 to TRBJ2-1. In the germline V gene, CDR1 corresponds to SNHLY and CDR2 to FYNNEI. From cysteine to phenylalanine, the CDR3 is 14 amino acids long. There is no recorded DNA.